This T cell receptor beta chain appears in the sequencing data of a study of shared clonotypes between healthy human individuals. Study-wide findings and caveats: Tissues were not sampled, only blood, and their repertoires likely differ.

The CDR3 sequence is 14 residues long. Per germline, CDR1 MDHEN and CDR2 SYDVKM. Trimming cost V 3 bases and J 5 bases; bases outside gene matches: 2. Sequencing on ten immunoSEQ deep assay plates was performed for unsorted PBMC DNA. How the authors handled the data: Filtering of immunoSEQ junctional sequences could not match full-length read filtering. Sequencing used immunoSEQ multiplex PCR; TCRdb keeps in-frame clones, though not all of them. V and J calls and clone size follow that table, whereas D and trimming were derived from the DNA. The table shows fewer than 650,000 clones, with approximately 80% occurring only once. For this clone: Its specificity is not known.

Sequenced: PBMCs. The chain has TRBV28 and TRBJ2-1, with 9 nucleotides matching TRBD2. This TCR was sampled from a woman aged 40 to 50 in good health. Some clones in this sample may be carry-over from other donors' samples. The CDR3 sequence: CASSFLAGHNEQFF. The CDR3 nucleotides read TGTGCCAGCAGTTTTCTAGCGGGGCACAATGAGCAGTTCTTC.